This is a list of T cell receptor beta chains from one sample in a study of blood T cells in healthy people across ages. TCRdb independently ran MiXCR on the 5' RACE reads; one entry per CDR3 protein. The sample comprises about a million distinct CDR3 sequences, about 48% of which are singletons, and 13% rests with the top ten. Sequences were obtained from blood. All receptors derive from a man aged 25-45 years in good health. CDR3s include the opening cysteine and the closing phenylalanine or tryptophan. Each record gives: D gene, V gene, clone size, J gene, CDR3 protein, CDR3 DNA. A D gene is named only where the DNA matches it firmly. Some rows mark clone size as missing; the rest say once, few, many or name a class of expanded clone.

-,TRBV15,-,TRBJ2-3,CATSRDDLSRGRRTRTDTQYF,TGTGCCACCAGCAGAGATGACCTTAGCAGGGGTAGGAGAACTAGGACAGATACGCAGTATTTT
-,TRBV20-1,-,TRBJ2-7,CSAREGDREDEQYF,TGCAGTGCTAGAGAAGGAGACAGGGAGGACGAGCAGTACTTC
-,TRBV27,-,TRBJ1-1,CASSFGVWTEAFF,TGTGCCAGCAGTTTCGGGGTGTGGACTGAAGCTTTCTTT
-,TRBV12-3/TRBV12-4,-,TRBJ1-5,CASSFGQLGNQPQHF,TGTGCCAGCAGTTTCGGACAGTTGGGCAATCAGCCCCAGCATTTT
TRBD1,TRBV24-1,few,TRBJ2-7,CATSETGTDYEQYF,TGTGCCACCAGTGAGACCGGGACAGACTACGAGCAGTACTTC
-,TRBV7-2,-,TRBJ1-2,CASSGHRERYGYTF,TGTGCCAGCAGCGGACACAGGGAGCGCTATGGCTACACCTTC
-,TRBV2,-,TRBJ1-5,CASRTDGSNQPQHF,TGTGCCAGCAGAACCGACGGATCGAATCAGCCCCAGCATTTT
-,TRBV6-4,-,TRBJ2-2,CASSELTGAGELFF,TGTGCCAGCAGTGAACTCACTGGCGCCGGGGAGCTGTTTTTT
-,TRBV6-2/TRBV6-3,-,TRBJ2-5,CASSYPEQETQYF,TGTGCCAGCAGTTACCCGGAACAAGAGACCCAGTACTTC
TRBD1,TRBV10-3,-,TRBJ1-1,CAITKGQANTEAFF,TGTGCCATCACTAAAGGACAGGCGAACACTGAAGCTTTCTTT
TRBD2,TRBV6-1,-,TRBJ2-3,CASSSRGVSGGAADTQYF,TGTGCCAGCAGCTCTAGGGGGGTTAGCGGGGGGGCAGCAGATACGCAGTATTTT
TRBD1,TRBV29-1,-,TRBJ2-2,CSVEERGGGSPGELFF,TGCAGCGTTGAAGAAAGAGGGGGCGGATCCCCCGGGGAGCTGTTTTTT
-,TRBV6-2/TRBV6-3,few,TRBJ2-7,CASTDRRADTYEQYF,TGTGCCAGCACCGACCGCAGGGCGGATACCTACGAGCAGTACTTC
-,TRBV7-2,many,TRBJ1-5,CASSLESVSNQPQHF,TGTGCCAGCAGCTTAGAGTCAGTTAGCAATCAGCCCCAGCATTTT
-,TRBV27,-,TRBJ1-2,CASSFGAGVYGYIF,TGTGCCAGCAGTTTCGGGGCAGGGGTTTATGGCTACATCTTC
-,TRBV7-7,-,TRBJ2-5,CASSFGPEETQYF,TGTGCTAGCAGCTTCGGGCCAGAAGAGACCCAGTACTTC
-,TRBV2,-,TRBJ1-2,CASSDGSGWKGYTF,TGTGCCAGCAGTGACGGTTCCGGGTGGAAAGGCTACACCTTC
-,TRBV29-1,many,TRBJ1-2,CSVYSAPRLGGGYTF,TGCAGCGTTTACTCGGCCCCCCGTTTGGGTGGAGGCTACACCTTC
TRBD2,TRBV28,-,TRBJ2-3,CASSEPGLGPTDTQYF,TGTGCCAGCAGTGAACCGGGACTAGGTCCCACAGATACGCAGTATTTT
-,TRBV3-1,-,TRBJ2-7,CASSPMASSDEQYF,TGTGCCAGCAGCCCCATGGCCAGCTCAGACGAGCAGTACTTC
-,TRBV9,-,TRBJ2-5,CVSSVGVYQETQYF,TGTGTCAGCAGCGTGGGGGTGTACCAAGAGACCCAGTACTTC
-,TRBV7-9,-,TRBJ2-7,CASSLGTTGKSYEQYF,TGTGCCAGCAGCTTAGGTACAACAGGGAAATCCTACGAGCAGTACTTC
-,TRBV10-3,many,TRBJ2-7,CAVGPQREQYF,TGTGCCGTAGGACCTCAGCGAGAGCAGTACTTC
-,TRBV7-8,-,TRBJ2-1,CASSLEVNNNEQFF,TGTGCCAGCAGCTTAGAGGTAAACAACAATGAGCAGTTCTTC
TRBD2,TRBV25-1,many,TRBJ2-1,CASSVGAGETLPSYNEQFF,TGTGCCAGCAGTGTAGGAGCGGGGGAGACTTTACCTTCCTACAATGAGCAGTTCTTC
TRBD1,TRBV3-1,once,TRBJ1-4,CASSPKTGGSEKLFF,TGTGCCAGCAGCCCCAAGACAGGGGGAAGCGAAAAACTGTTTTTT
TRBD1,TRBV5-1,-,TRBJ2-1,CASSLTGDFSNEQFF,TGCGCCAGCAGCTTGACAGGGGATTTTAGCAATGAGCAGTTCTTC
-,TRBV6-5,once,TRBJ1-1,CASSNTRTLGAGYTEAFF,TGTGCCAGCAGTAACACCCGGACTCTAGGGGCCGGGTACACTGAAGCTTTCTTT
-,TRBV13,-,TRBJ1-6,CASSLRGYGSSDSPLHF,TGTGCCAGCAGCTTAAGGGGCTACGGGTCCTCGGATTCACCCCTCCACTTT
TRBD1,TRBV4-2,-,TRBJ2-1,CASSPGGEYNEQFF,TGTGCCAGCAGCCCAGGGGGAGAATACAATGAGCAGTTCTTC
-,TRBV4-1,-,TRBJ2-4,CASSQSSTSLNIQYF,TGCGCCAGCAGCCAAAGTTCGACCTCGCTAAACATTCAGTACTTC
-,TRBV19,-,TRBJ1-5,CASSPQKQPQHF,TGTGCCAGTAGCCCACAGAAACAGCCCCAGCATTTT
-,TRBV4-1,-,TRBJ2-5,CASSTTRTETQYF,TGCGCCAGCAGTACGACTAGAACGGAGACCCAGTACTTC
TRBD1,TRBV10-3,-,TRBJ2-3,CAIRQGGTDTQYF,TGTGCCATCCGACAGGGTGGCACAGATACGCAGTATTTT
-,TRBV3-1,-,TRBJ1-1,CASSQGRGVDAFF,TGTGCCAGCAGCCAAGGAAGGGGAGTAGACGCTTTCTTT
TRBD1,TRBV5-5,-,TRBJ2-1,CASSLEQGGYNEQFF,TGTGCCAGCAGCTTGGAACAGGGGGGCTACAATGAGCAGTTCTTC
-,TRBV3-1,-,TRBJ2-7,CASSQSVVEQYF,TGTGCCAGCAGCCAATCCGTGGTCGAGCAGTACTTC
-,TRBV28,many,TRBJ2-1,CASSLISRGNEQFF,TGTGCCAGCAGTTTAATTTCGAGAGGCAATGAGCAGTTCTTC
-,TRBV27,few,TRBJ1-2,CASSLFLGEGYTF,TGTGCCAGCAGTTTATTTCTCGGCGAGGGCTACACCTTC
TRBD1,TRBV6-2/TRBV6-3,few,TRBJ2-7,CASRQTGDSHEQYF,TGTGCCAGCAGACAGACAGGGGATTCCCACGAGCAGTACTTC
-,TRBV6-4,-,TRBJ1-5,CASSDGVQSSNQPQHF,TGTGCCAGCAGTGACGGGGTTCAGAGTAGCAATCAGCCCCAGCATTTT
TRBD1,TRBV6-1,few,TRBJ1-2,CASKTGGNYGYTF,TGTGCCAGCAAGACAGGGGGCAATTATGGCTACACCTTC